This T cell receptor beta chain came from a study of blood T cell repertoires in COVID-19 (dated by TCRdb to the early 2020s). Context from the whole study: The collaborator samples originated in the United States, Italy and Spain and spanned the acute and convalescent phases of COVID-19. Nearly every sample came with metadata listing a de-identified subject ID, COVID-19 status, age in years and sex. The samples were drawn from two sources: the first 160 participants of the ongoing ImmuneRACE study, and 1,000 to 1,500 subjects contributed by 6 global collaborators. The material from the prospective study consisted of cDNA or gDNA derived from T cells, B-cell-depleted T cells, or PBMCs. The dataset comprised deeply sampled blood TCRbeta repertoires from subjects exposed to, actively infected with, or recovered from COVID-19. The repertoires were released in a freely available public database meant as a resource for research on the immune response to SARS-CoV-2. HLA class I and class II types, where available, came from metadata supplied by the sample provider rather than from assay-based typing. Broad study findings and their caveats: Clinical and demographic metadata were provided uncurated, with the amount varying by source and participant.

To note about this clone: This receptor's antigen is unknown. There are no base qualities to consult, and no much larger clone falls within one base.

The immunoSEQ Assay, a bias-controlled multiplex PCR, was used to amplify TCRbeta CDR3 regions from genomic DNA. The published analysis was carried out like this. Within the assay, amplification of reference gene primers was used to estimate how many nucleated cells each sample contained. To quantify the absolute abundance of each unique TCRbeta CDR3 rearrangement, sequence reads were collapsed and filtered. Productive Simpson clonality was computed per sample as the square root of Simpson's diversity index over productive rearrangements. The immuneACCESS repertoire file appears here via TCRdb, limited to in-frame rearrangements. These files lack a portion of the clones; in checked studies, under half of the deficit traces to unresolved V genes, and the cause of the others is not known. V and J calls plus clone size are reproduced from that table; the DNA served to infer D and trimming. This sample lists 50,000 to 65,000 clones; 82% were detected once. The leading ten clones occupy 22% of the sample.

The CDR3 has 15 amino acids, counting the end cysteine and phenylalanine. Only the CDR3 DNA is retained, 45 bases long and in frame from the first base. The germline V gene (reference sequence) sets CDR1 to SEHNR and CDR2 to FQNEAQ. The germline ends are 19 bases apart after V is trimmed by 5 bases and J by 6 bases. The collaborating institutions used their own protocols to collect whole blood in K2EDTA tubes. For TCRbeta analysis, collaborators shipped samples in one of three forms: frozen whole blood, isolated PBMCs, or DNA extracted from either of those sample types. This clonotype was sampled from a woman aged 55-70 years with acute or convalescent COVID-19. Sequenced material: peripheral blood. Here the chain combines TRBV7-9 and TRBJ1-1, with an unclear D gene assignment. Here the CDR3 is given as CASSLIRLLTSEAFF. The nucleotide sequence is given as TGTGCCAGCAGCCTGATCCGACTCCTTACATCTGAAGCTTTCTTT.